This T cell receptor beta chain came from a study of kidney transplant recipient with SARS-CoV-2 infection. This CDR3 comprises 18 residues. Many counts were recorded for this clonotype. TCRdb fed the reads into MiXCR, producing one record per CDR3 protein. Counted here are approximately 250,000 distinct CDR3 sequences, 29% occurring once; the ten biggest clones make up under 9.5%. The chain uses TRBV12-2 and TRBJ1-4; the D segment call TRBD1 is taken from the table without a DNA check. TRBV12-2 is designated a pseudogene. The receptor was isolated from a male patient between 25 and 40 years old who had COVID-19 and was a kidney transplant recipient. Some T cells may be provided by the graft donor. Sample: a blood sample, taken at baseline and on approximately day 120 from a kidney transplant recipient. The CDR3 loop is CASRLNRQDRGTNEKLFF. The CDR3 DNA sequence: TGTGCAAGTCGCTTAAATCGACAGGACAGGGGAACTAATGAAAAACTGTTTTTT.